One and the same sample provided the 16 T cell receptor beta chains below, sequenced in a study of cytomegalovirus exposure and HLA in healthy donors. The PCR used 60 Vbeta and 13 Jbeta primers. Sequenced by immunoSEQ multiplex PCR; TCRdb stores in-frame clones only, minus some. This table holds 100,000 to 150,000 clones, approximately 80% found once. The sample consisted of PBMCs. The receptor source for this set is a man in his forties or fifties in good health and CMV-seronegative.

V and J are TRBV30 and TRBJ2-7; the D is unclear. Germline-derived CDR1 and CDR2 are GTSNPN and SVGIG (reference sequence). CDR3 size: 13 residues. V was pared by 0 bases and J by 0 bases, with 6 bases between. The chain's CDR3 is CAWSVRSSYEQYF. The DNA of the CDR3 is TGTGCCTGGAGTGTAAGGAGCTCCTACGAGCAGTACTTC.

The V gene is TRBV11-2, the J gene TRBJ1-1, with D tentatively TRBD1 (5 bases). V gave up 5 bases and J gave up 10 bases, with 20 bases separating them. There are 14 residues in the CDR3. The germline V gene has CDR1 SGHAT and CDR2 FQNNGV. In DNA form, the CDR3 reads TGTGCCAGCAGCGAGACCCAGACCAGGAGGGGAGCTTTCTTT. This encodes CASSETQTRRGAFF.

The rearrangement uses TRBV2 and TRBJ2-5; D is unresolved. The closer fit of TRBJ2-7 to the DNA end suggests the J call may be wrong. The CDR3 loop spans 14 amino acids. CDR1 and CDR2 (germline): SNHLY, FYNNEI. CDR3 region: CASSEGAGSYEQYF. CDR3 bases: TGTGCCAGCAGTGAAGGGGCCGGATCCTACGAGCAGTACTTC.

The genes are TRBV7-2 and TRBJ2-1, with 7 bases lining up with TRBD1. Germline V gene data show CDR1 as SGHTA and CDR2 as FQGNSA. Trimming removed 1 base from V and 3 bases from J; junction bases left unmatched: 3. The CDR3 length is 15 residues. The CDR3 coding sequence is TGTGCCAGCAGCTTAGAGGACAGGAGCTACAATGAGCAGTTCTTC. Translating gives CASSLEDRSYNEQFF.

V and J are TRBV6-5 and TRBJ1-1, with D unclear. The germline gives CDR1 MNHEY, CDR2 SVGAGI. The V gene lost 2 bases and the J gene lost 3 bases, with 10 bases spanning the gap. The CDR3 extends over 14 amino acids. Here the CDR3 DNA reads TGTGCCAGCAGTTACCGATCTGGAGACACTGAAGCTTTCTTT. The encoded protein is CASSYRSGDTEAFF.

V gene TRBV2 combines with J gene TRBJ2-2; 9 bases match TRBD2. The CDR3 covers 12 residues. V shed 7 bases and J 6 bases; nucleotides not matched to a gene: 0. Germline V lookup: CDR1 SNHLY, CDR2 FYNNEI. CDR3 region: CASIAGAGELFF. The CDR3 region has the DNA TGTGCCAGCATAGCGGGGGCCGGGGAGCTGTTTTTT.

This chain joins TRBV15 and TRBJ1-2, with 9 bases aligning to TRBD1. V was pared by 0 bases and J by 7 bases, with 6 bases of the junction left unmatched. Germline V CDR1 and CDR2: LNHNV, YYDKDF (reference sequence). This CDR3 is 15 amino acids long. The CDR3 loop reads CATSRDGGDRAGYTF. The CDR3 bases are TGTGCCACCAGCAGAGATGGGGGGGACAGGGCTGGCTACACCTTC.

The J gene is TRBJ2-4, the V gene TRBV10-3, with unresolved D. Per germline, CDR1 ENHRY and CDR2 SYGVKD. The V and J ends lost 9 bases and 5 bases respectively, with 8 bases between them. This CDR3 region has 11 residues. CDR3 sequence reads: CAIGLQNIQYF. The CDR3 bases are TGTGCCATTGGGCTCCAAAACATTCAGTACTTC.

The V gene is TRBV7-6, the J gene TRBJ1-1; D ambiguous. Deletions cut 3 bases from V and 8 bases from J, with 13 bases between. The germline gives CDR1 SGHVS, CDR2 FNYEAQ. The CDR3 contains 13 residues. The CDR3 spells CASSFDLSQEAFF. Written as DNA, the CDR3 is TGTGCCAGCAGCTTTGACTTGTCGCAGGAAGCTTTCTTT.

This clone showed up just a few times. The V gene is TRBV15, the J gene TRBJ1-2; a possible D gene is TRBD1 (6 bases). The CDR3 totals 15 residues. Deletions cut 5 bases from V and 2 bases from J, with 15 bases between. Germline CDR1 is LNHNV and CDR2 is YYDKDF (reference sequence). In DNA, the CDR3 is TGTGCCACCAGCGCGGACAGTCTACTAAACTATGGCTACACCTTC. Protein product: CATSADSLLNYGYTF.

The count of this clone is one. The gene calls are TRBV12-5 and TRBJ1-5, with TRBD1 matching over 7 bases. The CDR3 has 17 amino acids. The V segment lost 0 bases and the J segment 7 bases; nucleotides outside the gene matches: 12. Germline V gene sequence: CDR1 LGHNT, CDR2 FRNRAP. CDR3 sequence: CASGLVIDRAVGQPQHF. The CDR3 nucleotides read TGTGCTAGTGGTTTGGTTATAGACAGGGCCGTTGGGCAGCCCCAGCATTTT.

As to this clone: This specimen includes other DNA sequences encoding the same CDR3. V gene TRBV5-8 combines with J gene TRBJ1-5; D ambiguous. CDR1 is SGHTS, CDR2 YDEGEE, per germline. The CDR3 length is 13 residues. The V and J ends lost 2 bases and 2 bases respectively, with 5 bases between them. The CDR3 DNA is TGTGCCAGCAGCTTTCGTGGCAATCAGCCCCAGCATTTT. The encoded protein is CASSFRGNQPQHF.

This chain joins TRBV6-1 and TRBJ1-1; D is possibly TRBD1 (6 bases). Germline V gives CDR1 MNHNS, CDR2 SASEGT. Trimming pared 7 bases from V and 4 bases from J, leaving 13 bases between. This CDR3 has 13 residues. CDR3 region: CASNTGWGTEAFF. For the CDR3, the DNA is TGTGCCAGCAATACAGGGTGGGGCACTGAAGCTTTCTTT.

The gene calls are TRBV15 and TRBJ1-5; maybe TRBD1 (6 bases). Trimming took off 1 base at V and 0 bases at J, with 13 bases between the two ends. CDR1 and CDR2 (germline): LNHNV, YYDKDF (reference sequence). The CDR3 has 17 residues. CDR3 nucleotides: TGTGCCACCAGCAGAGGGGGGCTGGCCGATAGCAATCAGCCCCAGCATTTT. Translated, it gives CATSRGGLADSNQPQHF.

The chain joins TRBV28 to TRBJ1-5, with 8 bases that match TRBD1. Germline lookup yields CDR1 MDHEN and CDR2 SYDVKM. The CDR3 has 14 residues. Trimming took 5 bases from V and 6 from J; bases not matched to a gene: 6. CDR3: CASSDAGGGQPQHF. CDR3 bases: TGTGCCAGCAGTGATGCAGGGGGCGGTCAGCCCCAGCATTTT. The full variable domain, completed using reference TRBV28 and TRBJ1-5, is DVKVTQSSRYLVKRTGEKVFLECVQDMDHENMFWYRQDPGLGLRLIYFSYDVKMKEKGDIPEGYSVSREKKERFSLILESASTNQTSMYLCASSDAGGGQPQHFGDGTRLSIL.

This clone was seen more than once but under ten times. The chain couples TRBV6-4 to TRBJ1-2, with D uncertain. The CDR3 has 12 residues. Trimming removed 3 bases from V and 3 bases from J, with 5 bases in between. The germline gives CDR1 MRHNA, CDR2 SNTAGT. CDR3 coding DNA: TGTGCCAGCAGTGAGGGAGACTATGGCTACACCTTC. This encodes CASSEGDYGYTF.